This T cell receptor beta chain was identified in a study of CD8 T cells in Susac syndrome. Findings and limits, study-wide: The authors acknowledged that their TCR sequencing and HLA analysis involved a relatively small number of individuals.

On this clonotype: The antigen remains unidentified.

The RNA, roughly 0.45 to 1 ug, was put through reverse transcription using random hexamers. TCR beta CDR3 was amplified by immunoSEQ covering 54 Vbeta and 13 Jbeta. Using its own MiXCR run on the immunoSEQ multiplex PCR reads, TCRdb lists one record per CDR3 protein. The sample holds a few hundred thousand distinct CDR3 sequences, 89% seen once. The study sequenced TCR beta in blood CD8+ and CD4+ T cells. V was trimmed by 4 bases and J by 5 bases, leaving 14 bases between them. Germline CDR1 reads MGHDK; CDR2 reads SYGVNS. The CDR3 length is 14 residues. The sequence was collected from a human donor with multiple sclerosis. The chain combines TRBV25-1 with TRBJ2-5; a possible D gene is TRBD2 (5 bases). Input material: CD8+ T cells from PBMCs. CDR3 sequence: CASSATGSFETQYF. CDR3 DNA sequence: TGTGCCAGCAGTGCCACGGGGTCTTTTGAGACCCAGTACTTC. Together with reference TRBV25-1 and TRBJ2-5, the CDR3 gives the full variable domain: EADIYQTPRYLVIGTGKKITLECSQTMGHDKMYWYQQDPGMELHLIHYSYGVNSTEKGDLSSESTVSRIRTEHFPLTLESARPSHTSQYLCASSATGSFETQYFGPGTRLLVL.